The 25 T cell receptor beta chains reported below all come from one sample, sequenced in a study of cytomegalovirus exposure and HLA in healthy donors. PCR amplification relied on 60 Vbeta primers (plus 13 Jbeta primers). Sequencing used immunoSEQ multiplex PCR; TCRdb keeps in-frame clones, though not all of them. The top ten clones hold 1.5% to 2% of a sample with around 140,000 clones, around 9.7% of them seen once. The sequenced sample was PBMCs. Source of these receptors: a man aged 45-65 years in good health and CMV-seronegative.

V usage is TRBV5-1 and J usage is TRBJ2-7, with 7 nucleotides matching TRBD1. The germline gives CDR1 SGHRS, CDR2 YFSETQ. This CDR3 is built from 15 residues. V was pared by 4 bases and J by 3 bases, with 10 bases of the junction left unmatched. CDR3 loop: CASSPRGQTLYEQYF. CDR3 sequence (DNA): TGCGCCAGCAGCCCAAGGGGACAGACCCTCTACGAGCAGTACTTC. Variable domain in full (rest from reference TRBV5-1 and TRBJ2-7): KAGVTQTPRYLIKTRGQQVTLSCSPISGHRSVSWYQQTPGQGLQFLFEYFSETQRNKGNFPGRFSGRQFSNSRSEMNVSTLELGDSALYLCASSPRGQTLYEQYFGPGTRLTVT.

This clone was detected a few times. V usage is TRBV6-6 and J usage is TRBJ1-2; D gene unclear. Trimming stripped 5 bases from V and 13 bases from J, with 17 bases between. CDR1 MNHNY and CDR2 SVGAGI come from the germline V gene (reference sequence). There are 12 residues in the CDR3. The CDR3 DNA sequence: TGTGCCAGCAGTCAACCCCCGCAGGTCTGCACCTTC. Translating it yields CASSQPPQVCTF.

This clone was picked up a small number of times. This sequence joins TRBV11-2 and TRBJ2-3; the match to TRBD1 covers 9 bases. The CDR3 spans 18 residues. CDR1 is SGHAT and CDR2 is FQNNGV in the germline V gene. The ends lost 5 bases at V and 1 base at J; junction bases unmatched: 13. The CDR3 region has the DNA TGTGCCAGCAGCGCCCGGGACAGGGTCGGCGCGGGCACAGATACGCAGTATTTT. This codes for CASSARDRVGAGTDTQYF.

The chain joins TRBV5-1 to TRBJ2-1; 7 bases align to TRBD1. CDR1 is SGHRS and CDR2 is YFSETQ in the germline V gene. After removal of 1 base from V and 7 bases from J, the junction contained 8 bases not matched to a gene. The CDR3 extends over 15 amino acids. CDR3 DNA sequence: TGCGCCAGCAGCTTGTACGGAGACAGGGCAAATGAGCAGTTCTTC. Amino acids: CASSLYGDRANEQFF.

The table lists this clone with a few counts. Here the CDR3 DNA reads TGTGCCAGCAGCCGCGGGACGGCTCTCGGCTATGGCTACACCTTC. It encodes CASSRGTALGYGYTF. The chain carries TRBV27 and TRBJ1-2, with D possibly TRBD1 on 5 matching bases. CDR1 is MNHEY, CDR2 SMNVEV, per germline (reference sequence). The CDR3 runs 15 residues. V gave up 6 bases and J gave up 4 bases, with 18 bases separating them.

The chain couples TRBV10-3 to TRBJ2-3; 8 nucleotides match TRBD2. With 10 bases clipped from V and 6 bases from J, the junction kept 12 bases outside the gene matches. The CDR3 runs to 14 residues. Germline CDR1 and CDR2: ENHRY and SYGVKD. The CDR3 sequence: CATSGSSPPDTQYF. The CDR3 region has the DNA TGTGCCACTAGCGGGTCTTCCCCCCCGGATACGCAGTATTTT.

The chain uses TRBV5-1 and TRBJ2-7; TRBD2 agrees at 8 bases. Germline values: CDR1 SGHRS, CDR2 YFSETQ. The CDR3 covers 15 residues. V lost 1 base, J lost 0 bases, and 3 bases stayed unmatched. CDR3 residues: CASSLRLAPSYEQYF. The DNA of the CDR3 is TGCGCCAGCAGCTTGCGACTAGCGCCCTCCTACGAGCAGTACTTC. The full variable domain, with the rest looked up from reference TRBV5-1 and TRBJ2-7, is KAGVTQTPRYLIKTRGQQVTLSCSPISGHRSVSWYQQTPGQGLQFLFEYFSETQRNKGNFPGRFSGRQFSNSRSEMNVSTLELGDSALYLCASSLRLAPSYEQYFGPGTRLTVT.

The table lists this clone with a few counts. The CDR3 is CAGRMTGGNGYTF. As DNA, the CDR3 is TGTGCCGGGCGGATGACAGGGGGTAATGGCTACACCTTC. The V call is TRBV19, the J call TRBJ1-2; 9 bases fit TRBD1. The CDR3 spans 13 residues. The germline CDR1 and CDR2 sequences are LNHDA and SQIVND (reference sequence). V dropped 11 bases and J dropped 6; count of bases not matched to a gene: 10.

This rearrangement joins TRBV11-2 to TRBJ2-2, with 9 nucleotides matching TRBD1. Trimming cost V 3 bases and J 2 bases; bases outside gene matches: 4. Germline loops: CDR1 SGHAT, CDR2 FQNNGV. This CDR3 spans 16 amino acids. CDR3 sequence (DNA): TGTGCCAGCAGCTTTACAGGGGGCTTAAACACCGGGGAGCTGTTTTTT. This codes for CASSFTGGLNTGELFF.

This clone turned up a few times. The V and J genes are TRBV7-9 and TRBJ2-1; TRBD2 might be the D (5 bases). Germline CDR1 is SEHNR and CDR2 is FQNEAQ (reference sequence). The CDR3 length is 15 residues. V was trimmed by 1 base and J by 13 bases, leaving 20 bases between them. The CDR3 DNA reads as TGTGCCAGCAGCTTAGACGGCGGAGGATTAATTAAACAGTTCTTC. Translating it yields CASSLDGGGLIKQFF.

The rearrangement uses TRBV10-3 and TRBJ2-7; D may be TRBD2 (5 bases). The V and J ends lost 6 bases and 2 bases respectively, with 8 bases between them. Germline V CDR1 and CDR2: ENHRY, SYGVKD. This CDR3 region has 12 residues. The CDR3 DNA reads as TGTGCCATCAGCGGGATGGCCTACGAGCAGTACTTC. It translates to CAISGMAYEQYF.

This clone was seen a handful of times. The J gene is TRBJ1-2, the V gene TRBV4-1; D remains ambiguous. CDR3 size: 14 residues. Germline CDR1 and CDR2: MGHRA and YSYEKL. Trimming shortened V by 3 bases and J by 4 bases, and 12 bases separated the two germline ends. CDR3 region: CASSHPGDLYGYTF. DNA of the CDR3: TGCGCCAGCAGCCACCCGGGAGACCTCTATGGCTACACCTTC.

The gene calls are TRBV25-1 and TRBJ2-1; 11 nucleotides align to TRBD2. CDR3 length: 14 residues. Germline-derived CDR1 and CDR2 are MGHDK and SYGVNS. V shed 2 bases, J shed 9 bases, and the junction held 3 bases outside the gene matches. As DNA, the CDR3 is TGTGCCAGCAGTGAAACTAGCGGGAGAGGTGAGCAGTTCTTC. Translated: CASSETSGRGEQFF.

This clone was recorded only once. This chain connects TRBV28 to TRBJ1-1; weak D call: TRBD1 (6 bases). V was trimmed by 2 bases and J by 4 bases, leaving 11 bases between them. Germline V gene sequence: CDR1 MDHEN, CDR2 SYDVKM. The CDR3 length is 14 residues. CDR3 bases: TGTGCCAGCAGTTTAAGTGTCAGGGGCACTGAAGCTTTCTTT. This sequence encodes CASSLSVRGTEAFF.

This clone was counted between two and nine times. This rearrangement joins TRBV6-6 to TRBJ1-1; perhaps TRBD1 as D (5 bases). The CDR3 has 15 residues. Germline lookup yields CDR1 MNHNY and CDR2 SVGAGI (reference sequence). V was trimmed by 4 bases and J by 5 bases, leaving 17 bases between them. CDR3 DNA sequence: TGTGCCAGCAGTTCACACCAGGGATATGAAACTGAAGCTTTCTTT. Its translation is CASSSHQGYETEAFF.

J is TRBJ2-1 and V is TRBV10-1; D is undetermined. In germline, CDR1 is WNHNN, CDR2 SYGVQD (reference sequence). The CDR3 sequence is 16 residues long. V was trimmed by 2 bases and J by 3 bases, leaving 14 bases between them. Here the CDR3 DNA reads TGCGCCAGCAGTGAGATGCGGCGAAACAACTACAATGAGCAGTTCTTC. It encodes CASSEMRRNNYNEQFF.

V and J are TRBV27 and TRBJ2-2; 7 bases are shared with TRBD2. The CDR3 sequence is 15 residues long. With 3 bases clipped from V and 0 bases from J, the junction kept 1 base outside the gene matches. Germline V gives CDR1 MNHEY, CDR2 SMNVEV (reference sequence). The CDR3 DNA follows: TGTGCCAGCAGTTTGGCGGGGGCGAACACCGGGGAGCTGTTTTTT. This gives the protein CASSLAGANTGELFF.

The rearrangement joins TRBV6-5 to TRBJ2-2; D not resolved. CDR3 length equals 15 residues. V lost 2 bases, J lost 0 bases, and 7 bases lay in between. Per germline, CDR1 MNHEY and CDR2 SVGAGI. DNA of the CDR3: TGTGCCAGCAGTTACGGCAGGCCGAACACCGGGGAGCTGTTTTTT. Encoded protein: CASSYGRPNTGELFF.

The rearrangement uses TRBV27 and TRBJ2-1; TRBD1 aligns across 7 bases. The trim removed 2 bases at V and 5 bases at J, leaving 6 bases unmatched. CDR1 is MNHEY and CDR2 is SMNVEV in the germline V gene (reference sequence). This CDR3 contains 15 residues. CDR3 DNA: TGTGCCAGCAGTTTAACCAGGACAGGCCACAATGAGCAGTTCTTC. Encoded protein: CASSLTRTGHNEQFF.

The chain combines TRBV29-1 with TRBJ1-1; D gene unclear. Trimming shortened V by 5 bases and J by 10 bases, and 20 bases separated the two germline ends. Germline lookup yields CDR1 SQVTM and CDR2 ANQGSEA. The CDR3 contains 13 residues. CDR3 DNA sequence: TGCAGCGTTTGGCTAGTTGTACCCAGAGGAGCTTTCTTT. Protein sequence: CSVWLVVPRGAFF.

V gene TRBV6-6 combines with J gene TRBJ2-7, with 11 bases that match TRBD1. CDR3 size: 16 residues. The J segment lost 7 bases and the V segment lost 0 bases, leaving 8 bases of the junction unmatched. Looked up from germline, CDR1 is MNHNY and CDR2 is SVGAGI (reference sequence). CDR3 amino acids: CASSYSSGQGASEQYF. CDR3 in DNA: TGTGCCAGCAGTTACTCATCCGGACAGGGGGCGTCTGAGCAGTACTTC.

This clone was recorded a few times. The V gene is TRBV30, the J gene TRBJ1-5, with 8 nucleotides matching TRBD1. V shed 1 base and J 1 base; nucleotides not matched to a gene: 15. The CDR3 spans 19 residues. Germline assignment: CDR1 GTSNPN and CDR2 SVGIG (reference sequence). This CDR3 is CAWSAQTDNRGLSNQPQHF. The CDR3 bases are TGTGCCTGGAGTGCCCAAACCGATAACAGGGGGTTAAGCAATCAGCCCCAGCATTTT.

This clone turned up a few times. Here the CDR3 reads CASSELAGNHNEQFF. DNA for the CDR3: TGCGCCAGCAGTGAGTTGGCGGGGAATCACAATGAGCAGTTCTTC. The chain recombines TRBV10-1 with TRBJ2-1; TRBD2 is a possible D gene (6 bases). CDR1 is WNHNN and CDR2 is SYGVQD in the germline V gene (reference sequence). CDR3 length equals 15 residues. Trimming stripped 1 base from V and 5 bases from J, with 12 bases between.

The chain recombines TRBV30 with TRBJ1-5; D perhaps matches TRBD1 (5 bases). The V end lost 0 bases, the J end lost 4 bases, and 10 bases lay between the germline ends. CDR1 is GTSNPN, CDR2 SVGIG, per germline (reference sequence). There are 14 residues in the CDR3. The CDR3, as DNA: TGTGCCTGGAGTGTAGCAAGGGGAAATCAGCCCCAGCATTTT. This sequence encodes CAWSVARGNQPQHF.

As for this clone: The junction departs from the called germline gene at one end, perhaps through a read error. V is TRBV5-1 and J is TRBJ1-4; the D is unclear. The CDR3 runs to 13 residues. Germline-derived CDR1 and CDR2 are SGHRS and YFSETQ. The CDR3 DNA is TGCGCCAACAGCTTGAAGGGAGGGGAAAAACTGTTTTTT. The encoded protein is CANSLKGGEKLFF.